This T cell receptor (beta chain) was obtained from a study of regulatory T cells in long-lasting Graves disease (dated by TCRdb to the early 2020s). About the study as a whole: Antithyroid drugs had been taken for less than 3 months by newly diagnosed Graves' disease patients. Persistent Graves' disease patients were compared with newly diagnosed Graves' disease patients by peripheral blood TCR sequencing and RNA sequencing. The study took place in China and was registered as a clinical trial. A total of around 35 samples were covered by TCR sequencing, comprising roughly 13 persistent and approximately 20 newly diagnosed Graves' disease patients. General study outcomes and caveats: The authors noted that the small sample size was a limitation that may lower accuracy. Sequencing and analysis were restricted to the TCR beta chain. Persistent patients shared more public clonotypes among themselves (around 2,700) than newly diagnosed patients did (over 900). Peripheral blood alone was examined, since thyroid tissue, which constituted the primary lesion, could not be accessed. TRBV28, TRBJ1-2 and TRBJ2-5 were preferentially used in persistent disease, while TRBV20-1 and TRBJ2-1 were favored in newly diagnosed disease. Compared with newly diagnosed patients, persistent Graves' disease patients had lower TCR Shannon entropy and fewer highly expanded clones, which suggests clonal expansion.

Trimming takes 5 bases from V and 6 bases from J, and the germline ends sit 32 bases apart. Including cysteine and phenylalanine, the CDR3 has 20 amino acids. The only DNA kept is the CDR3, 60 bases in frame from the first base. The CDR1 and CDR2 encoded by the germline V gene are MDHEN and SYDVKM. Library construction relied on multiplex PCR. Sequencing relied on an Illumina HiSeq 4000. CDR3 regions were amplified by Arm-PCR with iRepertoire HTBI primers to construct TCR beta libraries. Gel purification was performed on PCR products prior to sequencing. The authors processed their data as follows. Gene usage analysis of CDR3 amino acid clonotypes relied on the approximately 68 TRBV and 14 TRBJ segments identified across samples. COPE and FqMerger were used to merge the filtered high-quality paired reads into contigs. BLAST was used to align contigs to IMGT TRBV, TRBD and TRBJ reference genes, with CDR3 defined following IMGT. Highly expanded clones were defined as clonotypes with a frequency above 0.1%. Shannon entropy served as the measure of repertoire diversity, while the Gini coefficient captured V-J evenness. A clonotype was considered public if more than one individual shared it. The raw public reads went through TCRdb reprocessing: fastp at Q25, MiXCR clone calling, in-frame beta chains kept. Under each unique CDR3 protein, matching rows form one entry showing the most common genes and DNA. The V and J calls come from TCRdb's annotation, not from the publication. This sample comprises approximately 310,000 distinct CDR3 sequences, roughly 18% of them detected only once. The ten largest make up less than 45% of the sample.

The sample's time point label is to be understood as: newly diagnosed GD, antithyroid drugs for less than 3 months. For both TCR sequencing and RNA sequencing, RNA was extracted from PBMCs using TRIzol. The diagnosis of Graves' disease was made according to American Thyroid Association guidelines. Recruitment of patients was carried out at an endocrinology department in Xi'an, China. Each patient gave roughly 10 milliliters of peripheral blood, collected in an EDTA anticoagulant tube. PBMCs were isolated by Ficoll Paque Plus density gradient separation without further T cell sorting. An Agilent 2100 Bioanalyzer and agarose gel were used to check RNA quality, while a NanoDrop 2000 measured RNA concentration. As regards this clonotype: Its target antigen remains unknown. No qualities accompany the bases; no much larger clone lies one base away.

This receptor was identified in a female donor with Graves disease. The chain couples TRBV28 to TRBJ1-5; the D segment could be TRBD1, given 5 matching bases. The specimen comprised peripheral blood mononuclear cells (PBMCs), sampled at new diagnosis, from a patient treated with antithyroid drugs. The base sequence is TGTGCCAGCAGTCTAACAGACTCATCGGGACCCATCGGGGCAATTCAGCCCCAGCATTTT. This yields the protein CASSLTDSSGPIGAIQPQHF.